Listed here are 16 T cell receptor beta chains from one sample, sequenced in a study of T cells after yellow fever vaccination. TCRdb independently ran MiXCR on the 5' RACE reads; one entry per CDR3 protein. This sample yields under 30,000 distinct CDR3 sequences, of which about 5% are seen a single time; 35% to 45% belongs to the top ten. The sample was CD8+ T cells sorted from PBMCs, taken 10 days after the yellow fever booster vaccination. The source is a young man who received the YFV17D yellow fever vaccine.

To note about this clonotype: This could be a read error, since a much larger clone is one nucleotide away. The rearrangement links TRBV4-3 to TRBJ1-1; D may be TRBD1 (5 bases). The germline V gene has CDR1 LGHNA and CDR2 YSLEER. The CDR3 loop spans 15 amino acids. The chain's CDR3 is CASSQEAGLTTKAFF. DNA for the CDR3: TGCGCCAGCAGCCAAGAAGCAGGGCTGACCACTAAAGCTTTCTTT.

In this sample, this clonotype turned up many times. This chain uses TRBV5-5 with TRBJ1-1, with no clear D. The length of the CDR3 is 13 residues. V was shortened by 1 base and J by 5 bases, with 9 bases between the two germline ends. CDR1 is SGHKS, CDR2 YYEKEE, per germline (reference sequence). Here the CDR3 reads CASSLLRGTEAFF. CDR3 coding DNA: TGTGCCAGCAGCTTGTTACGTGGGACTGAAGCTTTCTTT.

This clonotype was seen repeatedly, ten times or more. V is TRBV28 and J is TRBJ2-7, with TRBD1 matching over 8 bases. The CDR3 has 16 residues. V lost 6 bases and J lost 3; bases outside the gene matches: 13. The germline V gene has CDR1 MDHEN and CDR2 SYDVKM. The CDR3 coding sequence is TGTGCCAGCAGCCCACCTACGGGACAGGCCTTCTACGAGCAGTACTTC. Its protein is CASSPPTGQAFYEQYF. The full variable domain, with the rest looked up from reference TRBV28 and TRBJ2-7, is DVKVTQSSRYLVKRTGEKVFLECVQDMDHENMFWYRQDPGLGLRLIYFSYDVKMKEKGDIPEGYSVSREKKERFSLILESASTNQTSMYLCASSPPTGQAFYEQYFGPGTRLTVT.

In its sample, this clonotype was seen many times. The chain links TRBV11-2 to TRBJ2-2; 10 nucleotides line up with TRBD2. Germline-derived CDR1 and CDR2 are SGHAT and FQNNGV. V shed 5 bases, J shed 4 bases, and the junction held 7 bases outside the gene matches. CDR3 length: 16 residues. The CDR3 loop is CASSHSGRTITGELFF. DNA for the CDR3: TGTGCCAGCAGCCATAGCGGGAGGACTATCACCGGGGAGCTGTTTTTT.

The table lists this clonotype with many counts. The V gene is TRBV10-2, the J gene TRBJ1-1; possible D gene TRBD1, 6 bases. V was trimmed by 6 bases and J by 6 bases, leaving 17 bases between them. The CDR3 contains 14 residues. Germline V CDR1 and CDR2: WSHSY, SAAADI. CDR3 sequence reads: CASSDPGGRPEAFF. CDR3 in DNA: TGCGCCAGCAGCGACCCCGGGGGCCGTCCTGAAGCTTTCTTT.

This clonotype was detected many times. The chain uses TRBV27 and TRBJ1-1, with 8 bases fitting TRBD1. V trimming: 6 bases; J trimming: 11 bases; junction bases outside the gene matches: 5. Germline-derived CDR1 and CDR2 are MNHEY and SMNVEV (reference sequence). CDR3 length: 11 residues. The chain's CDR3 is CASRQGAFAFF. Written as DNA, the CDR3 is TGTGCCAGCAGGCAGGGGGCTTTTGCTTTCTTT.

Ten or more counts support this clonotype. The rearrangement links TRBV3-1 to TRBJ2-1; D is uncertain. The germline V gene has CDR1 LGHDT and CDR2 YNNKEL (reference sequence). Trimming took 4 bases from V and 0 from J, leaving 10 bases between them. The CDR3 sequence is 15 residues long. CDR3 amino acids: CASSREFGSYNEQFF. In DNA, the CDR3 is TGTGCCAGCAGCCGAGAGTTCGGCTCCTACAATGAGCAGTTCTTC.

This clonotype has ten or more counts. The CDR3 coding sequence is TGTGCCAGCAGTCTGCCCGGGACAGGGGACTACGAGCAGTACTTC. Amino acid sequence: CASSLPGTGDYEQYF. This sequence joins TRBV28 and TRBJ2-7; 10 nucleotides agree with TRBD1. Unmatched junction bases numbered 7, after V lost 5 bases and J lost 3 bases. Germline CDR1 and CDR2: MDHEN and SYDVKM. The CDR3 covers 15 residues.

This clonotype has only a few counts. V usage is TRBV7-9 and J usage is TRBJ2-1, with 10 bases matching TRBD2. Looked up from germline, CDR1 is SEHNR and CDR2 is FQNEAQ (reference sequence). The CDR3 contains 14 residues. J gave up 9 bases and V 8 bases, and 10 bases lay outside the gene matches. Here the CDR3 reads CASDREREGSEQFF. CDR3 DNA: TGTGCCAGCGATAGGGAGCGGGAGGGGAGTGAGCAGTTCTTC.

At least ten counts were recorded for this clonotype. This chain connects TRBV20-1 to TRBJ2-7; no clear D gene. In germline, CDR1 is DFQATT, CDR2 SNEGSKA (reference sequence). Between the trimmed V and J ends, which lost 0 bases and 5 bases, there was a span of 11 bases. The CDR3 sequence is 13 residues long. The CDR3 loop is CSAREAVSNEQYF. In DNA form, the CDR3 reads TGCAGTGCTAGAGAGGCAGTTAGCAACGAGCAGTACTTC.

The table lists this clonotype with many counts. This chain connects TRBV3-1 to TRBJ2-7; D not resolved. Looked up from germline, CDR1 is LGHDT and CDR2 is YNNKEL (reference sequence). The CDR3 extends over 14 amino acids. Between the trimmed V and J ends, which lost 4 bases and 2 bases, there was a span of 12 bases. The CDR3 DNA reads as TGTGCCAGCAGCCCTCCCCGGTCCGCCTACGAGCAGTACTTC. Its translation is CASSPPRSAYEQYF.

This clonotype was seen many times. V usage is TRBV9 and J usage is TRBJ2-7; TRBD1 matches at 8 bases. The CDR3 spans 14 residues. The trim removed 2 bases at V and 7 bases at J, leaving 8 bases unmatched. Germline CDR1 reads SGDLS; CDR2 reads YYNGEE. CDR3 sequence: CASSVGQGAGEQYF. The CDR3 nucleotides are TGTGCCAGCAGCGTCGGCCAGGGGGCAGGGGAGCAGTACTTC.

This clonotype was recorded at least ten times. The chain is built from TRBV9 and TRBJ2-3; 7 positions agree with TRBD2. CDR3 length equals 16 residues. Germline assignment: CDR1 SGDLS and CDR2 YYNGEE. Trimming at V came to 6 bases and at J to 0 bases, leaving 10 bases not matched to a gene. CDR3 DNA: TGTGCCAGCACGGGGCGGGAGTGGGTTAGCACAGATACGCAGTATTTT. Protein sequence: CASTGREWVSTDTQYF.

In this sample, this clonotype turned up many times. This chain connects TRBV5-6 to TRBJ2-7, with 7 bases identical to TRBD2. Germline trimming cut 4 bases from V and 1 base from J; bases unmatched to any gene: 5. The length of the CDR3 is 14 residues. Germline V gene lookup returns CDR1 SGHDT and CDR2 YYEEEE. In DNA form, the CDR3 reads TGTGCCAGCAGCCCGAGCGGGATGTCCTACGAGCAGTACTTC. Its protein is CASSPSGMSYEQYF.

This clonotype is deemed medium-sized. The gene calls are TRBV4-2 and TRBJ2-7; D tentatively fits TRBD1 or TRBD2 (7 bases each). The germline V gene encodes CDR1 LGHNA and CDR2 YNFKEQ. Deletions cut 1 base from V and 0 bases from J, with 13 bases between. CDR3 length: 16 amino acids. Here the CDR3 DNA reads TGTGCCAGCAGCCAAGGGGAGGGGGCCCCCTCCTACGAGCAGTACTTC. Its translation is CASSQGEGAPSYEQYF.

This clonotype has at least ten counts. This chain links TRBV6-5 with TRBJ2-5; the D gene is possibly TRBD1 (6 bases). Germline V gives CDR1 MNHEY, CDR2 SVGAGI. V shed 4 bases and J shed 6 bases, with 18 bases lying between them. CDR3 size: 15 residues. Here the CDR3 reads CASSFKQGVWQTQYF. The CDR3 coding sequence is TGTGCCAGCAGTTTCAAACAGGGCGTTTGGCAGACCCAGTACTTC.